This T cell receptor beta chain was recorded in a study of regulatory T cells in long-lasting Graves disease. Indicated time point: newly diagnosed GD, antithyroid drugs for less than 3 months. After RNA was extracted from PBMCs, the TCR library was made from it. CDR3 regions were amplified by Arm-PCR using iRepertoire HTBI primers to build TCR beta libraries. Each CDR3 protein is one row after TCRdb ran MiXCR on the multiplex PCR reads. The table lists over 400,000 distinct CDR3 sequences, 13% to 15% of them singletons. This clonotype has at least ten counts. The V gene lost 4 bases and the J gene lost 2 bases, with 14 bases spanning the gap. The CDR3 consists of 15 residues. In germline, CDR1 is LGHDT, CDR2 YNNKEL (reference sequence). The sample also formed part of further work on T cells in Graves' hyperthyroidism and ophthalmopathy.

Source: peripheral blood mononuclear cells (PBMCs), taken at new diagnosis, from a patient treated with antithyroid drugs. This TCR derives from a woman aged 50 to 60 with Graves disease. The chain employs TRBV3-1 and TRBJ2-5; D remains ambiguous. CDR3 nucleotide sequence: TGTGCCAGCAGCCCCCGTCTGTCGGGTCAAGAGACCCAGTACTTC. It is translated as CASSPRLSGQETQYF.